This T cell receptor (beta chain) was profiled in a study of T cell responses to AZD1222 COVID-19 vaccine. Method: immunoSEQ multiplex PCR; TCRdb's copy keeps in-frame clones and lacks some. Among about 150,000 clones listed, roughly 90% were seen once. This clone was seen just once. What it binds is unknown. Regarding the study as a whole: Only a handful of AZD1222 recipients, more than 5 in all, had baseline seropositivity. With dominance at 160-218 and 743-854, vaccine-associated CD4 TCRs spanned spike.

The CDR3 consists of 15 residues. Germline loops: CDR1 LNHNV, CDR2 YYDKDF (reference sequence). The V gene lost 7 bases and the J gene lost 1 base, with 14 bases spanning the gap. The starting material was peripheral blood, obtained on day 0 of AZD1222 vaccination. V is TRBV15 and J is TRBJ1-3, with D unresolved. This receptor was taken from an adult in good health. CDR3 loop: CATNDGVLSGNTIYF. Here the CDR3 DNA reads TGTGCCACCAACGATGGCGTTCTTTCTGGAAACACCATATATTTT.